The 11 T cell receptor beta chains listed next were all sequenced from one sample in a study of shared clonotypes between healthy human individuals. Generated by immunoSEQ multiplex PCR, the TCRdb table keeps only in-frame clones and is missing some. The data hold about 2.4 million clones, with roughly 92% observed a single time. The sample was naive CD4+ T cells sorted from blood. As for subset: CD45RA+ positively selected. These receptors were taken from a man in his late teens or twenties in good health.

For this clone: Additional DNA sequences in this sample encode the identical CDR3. CDR3 sequence (DNA): TGTGCCAGCAGGCTAGCGGGAGTCGAGCAGTTCTTC. Translating gives CASRLAGVEQFF. The chain employs TRBV2 and TRBJ2-1, with TRBD2 matching over 10 bases. Germline loops: CDR1 SNHLY, CDR2 FYNNEI. Germline trimming cut 6 bases from V and 10 bases from J; bases unmatched to any gene: 3. The CDR3 has 12 amino acids.

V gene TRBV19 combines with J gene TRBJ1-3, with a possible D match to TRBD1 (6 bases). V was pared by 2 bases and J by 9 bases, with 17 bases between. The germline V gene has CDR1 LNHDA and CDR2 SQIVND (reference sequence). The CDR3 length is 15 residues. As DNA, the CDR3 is TGTGCCAGTAGTATAAGGCAGGGGCCGACAAGCACCATATATTTT. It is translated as CASSIRQGPTSTIYF.

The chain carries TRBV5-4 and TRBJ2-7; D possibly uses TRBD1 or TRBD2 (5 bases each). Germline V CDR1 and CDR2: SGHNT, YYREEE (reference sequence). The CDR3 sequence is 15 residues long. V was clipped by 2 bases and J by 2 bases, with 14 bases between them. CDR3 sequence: CASSFYGAGPYEQYF. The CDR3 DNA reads TGTGCCAGCAGCTTTTACGGGGCAGGTCCCTACGAGCAGTACTTC. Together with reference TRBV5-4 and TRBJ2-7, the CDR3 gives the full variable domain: ETGVTQSPTHLIKTRGQQVTLRCSSQSGHNTVSWYQQALGQGPQFIFQYYREEENGRGNFPPRFSGLQFPNYSSELNVNALELDDSALYLCASSFYGAGPYEQYFGPGTRLTVT.

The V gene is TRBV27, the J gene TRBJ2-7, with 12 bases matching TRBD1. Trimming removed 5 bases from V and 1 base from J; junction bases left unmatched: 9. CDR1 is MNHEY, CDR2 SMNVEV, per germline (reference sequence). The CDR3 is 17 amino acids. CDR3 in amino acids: CASSKGTGGLGSYEQYF. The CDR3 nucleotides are TGTGCCAGCAGTAAAGGGACAGGGGGCCTAGGATCCTACGAGCAGTACTTC.

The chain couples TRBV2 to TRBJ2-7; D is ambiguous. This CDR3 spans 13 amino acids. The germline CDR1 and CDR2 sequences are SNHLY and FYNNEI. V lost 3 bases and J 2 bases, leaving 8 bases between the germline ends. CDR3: CASSDPATYEQYF. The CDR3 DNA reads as TGTGCCAGCAGTGACCCAGCGACCTACGAGCAGTACTTC.

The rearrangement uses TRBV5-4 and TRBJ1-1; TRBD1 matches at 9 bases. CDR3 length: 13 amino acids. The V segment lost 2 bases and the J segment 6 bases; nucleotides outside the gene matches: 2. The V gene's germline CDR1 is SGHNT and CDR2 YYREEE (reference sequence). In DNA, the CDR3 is TGTGCCAGCAGCTTAACAGGGGGCCCTGAAGCTTTCTTT. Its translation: CASSLTGGPEAFF. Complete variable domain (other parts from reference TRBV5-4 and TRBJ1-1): ETGVTQSPTHLIKTRGQQVTLRCSSQSGHNTVSWYQQALGQGPQFIFQYYREEENGRGNFPPRFSGLQFPNYSSELNVNALELDDSALYLCASSLTGGPEAFFGQGTRLTVV.

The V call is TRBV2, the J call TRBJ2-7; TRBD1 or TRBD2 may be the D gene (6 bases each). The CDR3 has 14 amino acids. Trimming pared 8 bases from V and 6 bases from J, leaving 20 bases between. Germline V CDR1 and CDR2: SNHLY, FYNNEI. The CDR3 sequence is CASRGGLGGGEQYF. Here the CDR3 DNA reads TGTGCCAGCCGAGGGGGATTGGGAGGCGGCGAGCAGTACTTC.

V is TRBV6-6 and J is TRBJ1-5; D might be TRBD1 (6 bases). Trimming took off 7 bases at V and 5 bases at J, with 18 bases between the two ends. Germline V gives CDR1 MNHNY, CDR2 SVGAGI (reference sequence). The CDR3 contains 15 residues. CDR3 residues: CASTPGGRWDQPQHF. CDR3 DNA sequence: TGTGCCAGCACCCCCGGGGGCAGGTGGGATCAGCCCCAGCATTTT.

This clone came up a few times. The CDR3 sequence: CASSTGTAGNTIYF. The CDR3 bases are TGTGCCAGCAGTACCGGGACAGCTGGAAACACCATATATTTT. The rearrangement uses TRBV6-1 and TRBJ1-3; 7 bases are shared with TRBD1. This CDR3 spans 14 amino acids. Germline assignment: CDR1 MNHNS and CDR2 SASEGT. V lost 5 bases, J lost 2 bases, and 3 bases stayed unmatched.

The CDR3 spells CASSLYQTSYEQYF. The CDR3 coding sequence is TGTGCCAGCAGCTTGTATCAGACCTCCTACGAGCAGTACTTC. The V and J genes are TRBV5-4 and TRBJ2-7; D remains unclear. The CDR3 is 14 amino acids. Trimming pared 1 base from V and 0 bases from J, leaving 8 bases between. CDR1 is SGHNT and CDR2 is YYREEE in the germline V gene (reference sequence).

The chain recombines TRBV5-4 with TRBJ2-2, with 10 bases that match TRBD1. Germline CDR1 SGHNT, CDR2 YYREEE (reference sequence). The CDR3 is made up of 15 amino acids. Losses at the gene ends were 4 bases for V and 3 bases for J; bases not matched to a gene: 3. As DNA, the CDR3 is TGTGCCAGCAGCCCCGGGACAGGGGACACCGGGGAGCTGTTTTTT. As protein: CASSPGTGDTGELFF.